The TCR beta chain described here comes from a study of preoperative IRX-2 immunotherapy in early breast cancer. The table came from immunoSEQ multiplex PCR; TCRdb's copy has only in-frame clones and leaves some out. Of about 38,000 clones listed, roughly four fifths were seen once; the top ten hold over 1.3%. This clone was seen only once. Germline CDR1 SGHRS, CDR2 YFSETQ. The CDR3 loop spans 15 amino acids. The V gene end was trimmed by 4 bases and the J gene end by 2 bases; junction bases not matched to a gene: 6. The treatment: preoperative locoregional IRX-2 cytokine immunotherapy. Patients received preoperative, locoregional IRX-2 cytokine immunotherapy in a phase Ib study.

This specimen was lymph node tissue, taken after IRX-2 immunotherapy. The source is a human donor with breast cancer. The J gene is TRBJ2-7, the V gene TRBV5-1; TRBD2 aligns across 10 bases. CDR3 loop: CASSPSGGAPYEQYF. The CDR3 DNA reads TGCGCCAGCAGCCCCAGCGGGGGGGCCCCCTACGAGCAGTACTTC.